These 5 T cell receptor beta chains came from one sample sequenced in a study of CD8 T cells in Susac syndrome. Random hexamers were used to reverse transcribe about 0.45 to 1 ug of RNA. TCRdb ran MiXCR on the immunoSEQ multiplex PCR reads and lists one entry per CDR3 protein. The sample holds more than 150,000 distinct CDR3 sequences; approximately 96% are singletons and the top ten take around 0.15%. The source material was CD4+ T cells from PBMCs. The receptor set was obtained from a human donor in good health.

This chain uses TRBV7-8 with TRBJ2-5, with TRBD2 matching 7 bases. Trimming cost V 5 bases and J 4 bases; bases outside gene matches: 13. Germline CDR1 is SGHVS and CDR2 is FQNEAQ. The CDR3 runs 16 residues. The CDR3 protein is CASSILSSGPRETQYF. CDR3 DNA sequence: TGTGCCAGCAGCATTCTTTCTAGCGGCCCAAGAGAGACCCAGTACTTC. Full variable domain (rest looked up from reference TRBV7-8 and TRBJ2-5): GAGVSQSPRYKVAKRGQDVALRCDPISGHVSLFWYQQALGQGPEFLTYFQNEAQLDKSGLPSDRFFAERPEGSVSTLKIQRTQQEDSAVYLCASSILSSGPRETQYFGPGTRLLVL.

This clonotype was detected once. The rearrangement uses TRBV12-3 or TRBV12-4 and TRBJ1-5; D might be TRBD1 (5 bases). This CDR3 comprises 15 residues. Trimming cost V 6 bases and J 2 bases, with 14 bases left between them. CDR3 sequence: CASSSREGGNQPQHF. The CDR3 DNA reads TGTGCCAGCAGCAGCAGGGAAGGGGGCAATCAGCCCCAGCATTTT.

The chain has TRBV2 and TRBJ2-2; D unresolved. V was shortened by 6 bases and J by 4 bases, with 12 bases between the two germline ends. The CDR3 has 14 amino acids. Looked up from germline, CDR1 is SNHLY and CDR2 is FYNNEI. This chain's CDR3 is CASRAVLGTGELFF. CDR3 coding DNA: TGTGCCAGCAGGGCCGTGCTGGGCACCGGGGAGCTGTTTTTT.

CDR3 loop: CAAGRQGRTGANVLTF. Written as DNA, the CDR3 is TGTGCCGCGGGTCGGCAGGGAAGGACTGGGGCCAACGTCCTGACTTTC. The chain couples TRBV27 to TRBJ2-6; D may match TRBD1 or TRBD2 (5 bases each). Germline values: CDR1 MNHEY, CDR2 SMNVEV (reference sequence). CDR3 length: 16 amino acids. The V end was cut by 11 bases, the J end by 2 bases, with 19 bases between. Drawing the rest from reference TRBV27 and TRBJ2-6, the complete variable domain is EAQVTQNPRYLITVTGKKLTVTCSQNMNHEYMSWYRQDPGLGLRQIYYSMNVEVTDKGDVPEGYKVSRKEKRNFPLILESPSPNQTSLYFCAAGRQGRTGANVLTFGAGSRLTVL.

The chain couples TRBV7-9 to TRBJ1-1; D not certain. CDR1 and CDR2 (germline): SEHNR, FQNEAQ (reference sequence). V lost 5 bases and J 0 bases, leaving 7 bases between the germline ends. This CDR3 has 13 residues. CDR3 coding DNA: TGTGCCAGCAGCACGGAGATGAACACTGAAGCTTTCTTT. Encoded protein: CASSTEMNTEAFF.